The present TCR beta chain was sequenced within a study of blood T cells in healthy people across ages (dated by TCRdb to 2015 to 2017). Some background on the complete study: In model experiments, roughly one uniquely barcoded TCR beta cDNA molecule per two T cells was captured by template switching. To track age-related changes in TCR beta repertoire diversity, the study relied on deep sequencing normalized with unique cDNA molecular identifiers. Four age groups were formed from the donors: young (average about 17 years), middle-aged (around 39), aged (about 62) and long-lived (more than 75). To avoid experimental bias, donors of different ages were randomly spread across the sequencing lanes. For two donors (one aged 18 to 29 and one aged 80 or older), the study analyzed two additional independent replicas of 1 million unique cDNA reads from the same blood draw. What the authors observed across the whole study: The percentage of naive T cells measured by flow cytometry correlated strongly with observed TCR beta diversity. Bulk unsorted PBMC profiling prevented conclusive comparison of naive and antigen-experienced compartments. The long-lived group showed more naive CD4+ T cells, fewer expanded clones and increased TCR diversity than the aged group, suggesting age selection. Total diversity estimates from one million sequenced T cells were considered lower bounds and underestimates. Because donor CMV infection status was unknown, age-related changes in expanded clonotypes were potentially confounded. As age increased, observed TCR beta diversity per million T cells dropped in a roughly linear way, and a significant reduction was already evident by age approximately 40.

Measured from the cysteine to the phenylalanine, the CDR3 is 17 residues long. Only the CDR3 portion is preserved as DNA: 51 bases, with reading frame beginning at the first base. V is pruned by 2 bases and J by 8 bases, leaving 13 bases of the junction without a gene match. The germline V gene encodes CDR1 MDHEN and CDR2 SYDVKM. Libraries were prepared through 5' RACE. Sequencing used an Illumina HiSeq 2500. The second PCR ran for about 7 to 11 cycles and used a J-beta primer mix along with a sample-barcoded 5' primer. A unique molecular identifier was introduced onto each TCR beta cDNA molecule by a template-switch 5' adaptor carrying 12 random nucleotides. Each sample yielded at least 2.5 million CDR3-containing paired-end reads. First-strand cDNA synthesis was performed from all RNA using the Mint cDNA synthesis kit, with priming by a TRBC-specific oligonucleotide. All cDNA was treated with uracil-DNA glycosylase and then went through a first 18-cycle PCR with the universal primers M1SS and BC2_uni_R. Turning to the authors' computational methods: For normalization, 1 million high-quality reads were randomly selected from each sample, with every read carrying a distinct molecular identifier. Reads with shared molecular identifiers were discarded instead of being binned into consensus sequences. MiTCR, with a Q25 quality threshold and the strictest error-elimination algorithm, was used for CDR3 identification, clonotype clustering and error correction. A nonparametric unseen species model with Euler transformation was used to estimate lower-bound total TCR beta diversity. The public reads were reprocessed in TCRdb via fastp at Q25 and MiXCR, keeping in-frame beta chains. Every distinct CDR3 protein forms one entry, paired with its most common genes and DNA. It is TCRdb's table, rather than the study itself, that gives the V and J calls and clone size. This sample lists about 1.4 million distinct CDR3 sequences; roughly 64% were detected once. The ten largest account for 6.7% of the sample.

This clonotype was detected a few times. Its antigen target is currently unknown. No per-base quality is available; no much larger clone lies one base away. Systemically healthy Caucasian individuals from Russia, 35 to 50 in total and aged roughly 6 to 90 years, were included as donors. Around 10 milliliters of peripheral blood were drawn from each donor into EDTA-treated Vacutainer tubes. Ficoll-Paque density-gradient centrifugation was used to isolate PBMCs, with at least 7 million per sample. Trizol reagent was used to extract total RNA from the PBMCs, yielding at least 5.5 micrograms per sample. For every donor, an aliquot of PBMCs went through flow cytometry to measure the percentages of naive CD45RAhigh/CD27high T cells.

Sequencing was carried out using blood. The clonotype originates from a young man in good health. The chain was built from TRBV28 and TRBJ2-1, with 9 junctional bases fitting TRBD2. Here is the DNA: TGTGCCAGCAGTTTAATAATCGCGCGGGGGGGCGGGGATGAGCAGTTCTTC. It codes for CASSLIIARGGGDEQFF.